Listed below are T cell receptor beta chains from one sample, sequenced in a study of CD8+CD57+ T cells in acquired aplastic anemia. MiXCR, applied by TCRdb to the reads, yields one record per CDR3 protein. Among about 210,000 distinct CDR3 sequences listed, almost 35% were seen once. Material: sorted CD4+, CD8+, or CD8+CD57+ T cells (not recorded which) from PBMCs. These receptors originate from a human donor in good health, serving as a control. Both conserved end residues are part of each CDR3. D genes are given only for firm matches. A row's size may be missing; if present it is once, few, many or a size class.

cdr3_nt: TGTGCCTGGAGTGTACCGGGACAACGTGAAAAACTGTTTTTT
cdr3_aa: CAWSVPGQREKLFF
j_call: TRBJ1-4
d_call: -
clone_size: few
v_call: TRBV30

cdr3_nt: TGCAGTGCTAGCCCGACAGGGGTTAAGGAGACCCAGTACTTC
cdr3_aa: CSASPTGVKETQYF
j_call: TRBJ2-5
d_call: TRBD1
clone_size: many
v_call: TRBV20-1

cdr3_nt: TGCAGTGCTGGGACAGGGAATTCACCCCTCCACTTT
cdr3_aa: CSAGTGNSPLHF
j_call: TRBJ1-6
d_call: TRBD1
clone_size: many
v_call: TRBV20-1

cdr3_nt: TGCGCCAGCAGCTTGGTAGCTTCAGACACAGATACGCAGTATTTT
cdr3_aa: CASSLVASDTDTQYF
j_call: TRBJ2-3
d_call: -
clone_size: many
v_call: TRBV5-1

cdr3_nt: TGTGCCAGCAGCTTAGGGCAGGTGAACACTGAAGCTTTCTTT
cdr3_aa: CASSLGQVNTEAFF
j_call: TRBJ1-1
d_call: -
clone_size: many
v_call: TRBV7-9

cdr3_nt: TGTGCCAGTAGTATCCCCGGTGGGGACCAAGAGACCCAGTACTTC
cdr3_aa: CASSIPGGDQETQYF
j_call: TRBJ2-5
d_call: -
clone_size: -
v_call: TRBV19

cdr3_nt: TGTGCCAGCAGCCTCGCCGGACAGATTAACTATGGCTACACCTTC
cdr3_aa: CASSLAGQINYGYTF
j_call: TRBJ1-2
d_call: -
clone_size: many
v_call: TRBV5-6

cdr3_nt: TGTGCCACCAGCAGAGCAGGGGCCGACGAGCAGTACTTC
cdr3_aa: CATSRAGADEQYF
j_call: TRBJ2-7
d_call: -
clone_size: -
v_call: TRBV15

cdr3_nt: TGTGCCAGCAGCTTGCCCCAAGGTAGCGGGAACTCCTACAATGAGCAGTTCTTC
cdr3_aa: CASSLPQGSGNSYNEQFF
j_call: TRBJ2-1
d_call: TRBD2
clone_size: -
v_call: TRBV11-1

cdr3_nt: TGTGCCAGCAGCCCCTCGGGACAGGGGATCTTCGCGGCTAATGAAAAACTGTTTTTT
cdr3_aa: CASSPSGQGIFAANEKLFF
j_call: TRBJ1-4
d_call: TRBD1
clone_size: -
v_call: TRBV9

cdr3_nt: TGTGCCTGGATCCCGACTAGAGTCATCTATGGCTACACCTTC
cdr3_aa: CAWIPTRVIYGYTF
j_call: TRBJ1-2
d_call: -
clone_size: few
v_call: TRBV30

cdr3_nt: TGTGCCAGTAGTAGCGAGAGCAATCAGCCCCAGCATTTT
cdr3_aa: CASSSESNQPQHF
j_call: TRBJ1-5
d_call: -
clone_size: once
v_call: TRBV19

cdr3_nt: TGTGCCACCAGTGATTTTAGGAGGGGAAGGTCCTACAATGAGCAGTTCTTC
cdr3_aa: CATSDFRRGRSYNEQFF
j_call: TRBJ2-1
d_call: -
clone_size: many
v_call: TRBV24-1

cdr3_nt: TGCGCCAGCAGTGAGTCGACAGGGATCTACGAGCAGTACTTC
cdr3_aa: CASSESTGIYEQYF
j_call: TRBJ2-7
d_call: TRBD1
clone_size: few
v_call: TRBV10-2

cdr3_nt: TGTGCCACCAGGGGTAGCGCCTACAATGAGCAGTTCTTC
cdr3_aa: CATRGSAYNEQFF
j_call: TRBJ2-1
d_call: -
clone_size: many
v_call: TRBV19

cdr3_nt: TGTGCCAGCAGCTTAGTTTTGATCGCCGCAGACGAAGCTTTCTTT
cdr3_aa: CASSLVLIAADEAFF
j_call: TRBJ1-1
d_call: -
clone_size: -
v_call: TRBV7-2

cdr3_nt: TGTGCCAGTCAGGAAGGTTATAGCAATCAGCCCCAGCATTTT
cdr3_aa: CASQEGYSNQPQHF
j_call: TRBJ1-5
d_call: -
clone_size: many
v_call: TRBV19

cdr3_nt: TGCAGCGTGACCCGACCGGGACAGAAAAACTATGGCTACACCTTC
cdr3_aa: CSVTRPGQKNYGYTF
j_call: TRBJ1-2
d_call: TRBD1
clone_size: -
v_call: TRBV20-1

cdr3_nt: TGTGCCAGCAGTTTCATTGCCAGGCCTTTAGGTGGCTACACCTTC
cdr3_aa: CASSFIARPLGGYTF
j_call: TRBJ1-2
d_call: -
clone_size: -
v_call: TRBV2

cdr3_nt: TGTGCCAGCAGCTTAGCGGGGACTAACTACGAGCAGTACTTC
cdr3_aa: CASSLAGTNYEQYF
j_call: TRBJ2-7
d_call: TRBD2
clone_size: many
v_call: TRBV7-6

cdr3_nt: TGTGCCAGCAGGGAACGCAGCTCACCGGACAGCTACGAGCAGTACTTC
cdr3_aa: CASRERSSPDSYEQYF
j_call: TRBJ2-7
d_call: -
clone_size: -
v_call: TRBV25-1

cdr3_nt: TGCAGCGTTGGTCAGGGGGCGGACTATGGCTACACCTTC
cdr3_aa: CSVGQGADYGYTF
j_call: TRBJ1-2
d_call: TRBD1
clone_size: many
v_call: TRBV29-1

cdr3_nt: TGTGCCAGCAGCCGGAACCTGGGCGAGCAGTACTTC
cdr3_aa: CASSRNLGEQYF
j_call: TRBJ2-7
d_call: -
clone_size: many
v_call: TRBV11-2